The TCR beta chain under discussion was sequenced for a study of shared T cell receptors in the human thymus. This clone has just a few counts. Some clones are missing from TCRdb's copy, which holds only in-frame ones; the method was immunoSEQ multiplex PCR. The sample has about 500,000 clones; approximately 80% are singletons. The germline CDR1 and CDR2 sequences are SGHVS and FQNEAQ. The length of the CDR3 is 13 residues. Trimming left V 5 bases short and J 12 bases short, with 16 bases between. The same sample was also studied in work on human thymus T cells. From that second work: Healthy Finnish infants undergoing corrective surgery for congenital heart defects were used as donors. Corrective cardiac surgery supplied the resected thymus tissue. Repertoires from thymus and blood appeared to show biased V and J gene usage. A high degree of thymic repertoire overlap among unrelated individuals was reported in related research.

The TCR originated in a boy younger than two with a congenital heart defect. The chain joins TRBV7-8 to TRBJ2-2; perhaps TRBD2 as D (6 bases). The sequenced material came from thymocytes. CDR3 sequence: CASSQWGLQQLFF. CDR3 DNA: TGTGCCAGCAGCCAGTGGGGACTCCAGCAGCTGTTTTTT.